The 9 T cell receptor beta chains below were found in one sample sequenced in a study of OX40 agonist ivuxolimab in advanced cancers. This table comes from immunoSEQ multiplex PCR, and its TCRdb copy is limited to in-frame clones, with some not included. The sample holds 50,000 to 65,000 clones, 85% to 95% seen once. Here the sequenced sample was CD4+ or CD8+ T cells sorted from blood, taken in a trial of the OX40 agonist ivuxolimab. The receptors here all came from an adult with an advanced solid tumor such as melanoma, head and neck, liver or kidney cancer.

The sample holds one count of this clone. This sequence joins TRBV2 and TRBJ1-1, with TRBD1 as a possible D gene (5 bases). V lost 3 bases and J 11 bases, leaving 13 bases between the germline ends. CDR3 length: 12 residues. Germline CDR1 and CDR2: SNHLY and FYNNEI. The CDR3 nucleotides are TGTGCCAGCAGTGATACCAGGGAGGGGGCTTTCTTT. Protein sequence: CASSDTREGAFF.

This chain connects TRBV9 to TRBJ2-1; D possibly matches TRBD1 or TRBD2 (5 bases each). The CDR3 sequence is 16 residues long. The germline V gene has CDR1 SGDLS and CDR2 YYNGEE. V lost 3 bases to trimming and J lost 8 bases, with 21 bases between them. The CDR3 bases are TGTGCCAGCAGCGCAGGCCGGGACCCGTCCCAAGATGAGCAGTTCTTC. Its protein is CASSAGRDPSQDEQFF.

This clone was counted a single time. The CDR3 nucleotides read TGTGCCAGCAGCTCAAGTAGCGGCCCTACCTCCTACGAGCAGTACTTC. Translation: CASSSSSGPTSYEQYF. The rearrangement joins TRBV7-9 to TRBJ2-7; TRBD2 might be the D (6 bases). Per germline, CDR1 SEHNR and CDR2 FQNEAQ (reference sequence). CDR3 length: 16 amino acids. V lost 4 bases to trimming and J lost 0 bases, with 16 bases between them.

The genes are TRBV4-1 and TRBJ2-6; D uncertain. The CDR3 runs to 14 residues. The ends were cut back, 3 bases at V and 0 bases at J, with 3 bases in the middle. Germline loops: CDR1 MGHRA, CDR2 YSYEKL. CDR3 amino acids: CASSHDSGANVLTF. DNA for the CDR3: TGCGCCAGCAGCCACGACTCTGGGGCCAACGTCCTGACTTTC.

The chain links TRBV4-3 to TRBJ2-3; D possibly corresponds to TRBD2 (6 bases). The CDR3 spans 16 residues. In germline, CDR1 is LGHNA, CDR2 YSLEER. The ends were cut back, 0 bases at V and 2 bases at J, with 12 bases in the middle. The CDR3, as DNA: TGCGCCAGCAGCCAAGATAGCGGCTCATACACAGATACGCAGTATTTT. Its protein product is CASSQDSGSYTDTQYF.

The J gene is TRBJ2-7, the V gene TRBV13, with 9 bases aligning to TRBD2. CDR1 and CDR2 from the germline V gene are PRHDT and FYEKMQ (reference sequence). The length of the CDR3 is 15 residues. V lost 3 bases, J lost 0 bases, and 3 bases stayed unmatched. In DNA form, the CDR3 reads TGTGCCAGCAGCTTCGCTAGCGGGGCCTCCTACGAGCAGTACTTC. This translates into CASSFASGASYEQYF.

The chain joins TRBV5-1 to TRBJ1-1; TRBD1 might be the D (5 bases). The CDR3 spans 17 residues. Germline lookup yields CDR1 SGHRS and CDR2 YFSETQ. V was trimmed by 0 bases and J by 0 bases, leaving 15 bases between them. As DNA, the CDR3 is TGCGCCAGCAGCTTGGGGGCCAGGGCTTCCATGAACACTGAAGCTTTCTTT. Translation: CASSLGARASMNTEAFF.

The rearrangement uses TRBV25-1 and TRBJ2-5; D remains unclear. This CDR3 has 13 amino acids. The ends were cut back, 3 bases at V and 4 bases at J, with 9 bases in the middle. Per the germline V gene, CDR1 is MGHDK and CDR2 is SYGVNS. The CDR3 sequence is CASSESPTETQYF. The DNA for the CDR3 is TGTGCCAGCAGTGAGTCTCCCACAGAGACCCAGTACTTC.

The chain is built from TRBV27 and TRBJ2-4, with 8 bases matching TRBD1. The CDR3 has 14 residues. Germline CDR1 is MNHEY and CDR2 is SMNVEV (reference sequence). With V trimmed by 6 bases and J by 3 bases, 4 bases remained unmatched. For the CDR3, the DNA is TGTGCCAGCAGGACAGGGGAGGACAAAAACATTCAGTACTTC. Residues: CASRTGEDKNIQYF.